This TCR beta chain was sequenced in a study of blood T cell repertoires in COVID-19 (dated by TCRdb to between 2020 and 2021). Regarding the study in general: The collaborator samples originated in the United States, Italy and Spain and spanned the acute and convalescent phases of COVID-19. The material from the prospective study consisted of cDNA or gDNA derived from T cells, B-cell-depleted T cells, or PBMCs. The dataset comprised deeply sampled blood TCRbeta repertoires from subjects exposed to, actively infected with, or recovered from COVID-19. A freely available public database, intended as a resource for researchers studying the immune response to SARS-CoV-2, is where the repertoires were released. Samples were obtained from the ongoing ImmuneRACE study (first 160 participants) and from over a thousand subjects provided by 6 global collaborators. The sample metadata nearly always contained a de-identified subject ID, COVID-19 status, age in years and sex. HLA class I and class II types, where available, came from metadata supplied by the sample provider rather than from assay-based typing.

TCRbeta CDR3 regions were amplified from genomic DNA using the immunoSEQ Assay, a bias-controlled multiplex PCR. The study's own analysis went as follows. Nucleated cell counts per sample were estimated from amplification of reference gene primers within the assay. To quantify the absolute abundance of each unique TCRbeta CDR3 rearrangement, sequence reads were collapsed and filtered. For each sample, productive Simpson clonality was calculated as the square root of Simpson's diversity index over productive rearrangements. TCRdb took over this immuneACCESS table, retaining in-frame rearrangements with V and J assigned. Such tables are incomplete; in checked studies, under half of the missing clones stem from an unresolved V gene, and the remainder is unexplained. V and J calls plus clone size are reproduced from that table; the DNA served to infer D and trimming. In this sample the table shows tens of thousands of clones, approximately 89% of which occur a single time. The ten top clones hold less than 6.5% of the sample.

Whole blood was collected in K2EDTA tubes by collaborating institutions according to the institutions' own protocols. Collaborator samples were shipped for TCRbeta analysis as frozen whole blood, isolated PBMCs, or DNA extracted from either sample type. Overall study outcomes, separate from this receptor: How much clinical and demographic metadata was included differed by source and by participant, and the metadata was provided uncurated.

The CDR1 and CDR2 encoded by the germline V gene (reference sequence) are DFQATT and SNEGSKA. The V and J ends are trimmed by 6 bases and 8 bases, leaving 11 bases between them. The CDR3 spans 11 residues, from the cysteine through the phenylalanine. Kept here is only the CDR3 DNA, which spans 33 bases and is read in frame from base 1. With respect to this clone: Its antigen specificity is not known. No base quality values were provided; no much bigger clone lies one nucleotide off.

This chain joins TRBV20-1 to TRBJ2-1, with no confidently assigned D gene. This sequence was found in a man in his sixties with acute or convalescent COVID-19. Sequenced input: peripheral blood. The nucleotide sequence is TGCAGTGCCGATAGAGGCTATGAGCAGTTCTTC. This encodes CSADRGYEQFF.